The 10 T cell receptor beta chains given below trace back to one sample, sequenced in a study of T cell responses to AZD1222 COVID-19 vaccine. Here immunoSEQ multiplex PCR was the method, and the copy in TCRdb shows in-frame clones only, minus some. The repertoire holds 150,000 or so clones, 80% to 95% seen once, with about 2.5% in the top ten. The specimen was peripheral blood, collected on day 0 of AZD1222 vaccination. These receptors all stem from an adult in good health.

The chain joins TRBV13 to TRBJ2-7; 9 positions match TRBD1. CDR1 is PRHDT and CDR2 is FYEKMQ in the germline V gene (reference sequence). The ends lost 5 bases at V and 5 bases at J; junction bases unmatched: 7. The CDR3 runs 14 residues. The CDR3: CASSPGQGFDEQYF. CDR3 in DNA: TGTGCCAGCAGCCCGGGACAGGGTTTTGACGAGCAGTACTTC.

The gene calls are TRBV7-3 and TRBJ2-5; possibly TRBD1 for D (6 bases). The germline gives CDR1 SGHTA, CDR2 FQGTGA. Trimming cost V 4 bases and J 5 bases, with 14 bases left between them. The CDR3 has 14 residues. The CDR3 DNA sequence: TGTGCCAGCAGCTCACAGGGTGCAGGCGAGACCCAGTACTTC. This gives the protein CASSSQGAGETQYF.

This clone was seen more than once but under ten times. CDR3 DNA sequence: TGTGCCAGCAGCTACTACCTATCAGGTTCAGATACGCAGTATTTT. Translating it yields CASSYYLSGSDTQYF. This chain joins TRBV13 and TRBJ2-3; D remains ambiguous. The germline V gene encodes CDR1 PRHDT and CDR2 FYEKMQ (reference sequence). V lost 4 bases and J 4 bases, leaving 15 bases between the germline ends. The CDR3 length is 15 residues.

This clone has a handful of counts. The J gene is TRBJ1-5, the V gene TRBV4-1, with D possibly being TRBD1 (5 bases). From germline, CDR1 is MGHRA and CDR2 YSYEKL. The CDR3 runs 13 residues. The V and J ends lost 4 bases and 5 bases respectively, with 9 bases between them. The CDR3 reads CASSLGPYQPQHF. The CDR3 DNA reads TGCGCCAGCAGCCTGGGACCCTATCAGCCCCAGCATTTT.

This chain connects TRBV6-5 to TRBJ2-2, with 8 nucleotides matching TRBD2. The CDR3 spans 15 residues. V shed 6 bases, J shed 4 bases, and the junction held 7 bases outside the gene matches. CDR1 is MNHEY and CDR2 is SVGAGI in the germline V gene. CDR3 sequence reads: CASRDSGKGTGELFF. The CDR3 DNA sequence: TGTGCCAGCAGAGATAGCGGGAAGGGCACCGGGGAGCTGTTTTTT.

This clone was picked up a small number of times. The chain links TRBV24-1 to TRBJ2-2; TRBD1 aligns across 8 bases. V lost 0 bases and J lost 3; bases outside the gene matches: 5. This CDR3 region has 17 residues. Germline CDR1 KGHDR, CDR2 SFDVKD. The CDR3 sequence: CATSDLGTGRDTGELFF. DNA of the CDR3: TGTGCCACCAGTGATTTGGGGACAGGTCGGGACACCGGGGAGCTGTTTTTT.

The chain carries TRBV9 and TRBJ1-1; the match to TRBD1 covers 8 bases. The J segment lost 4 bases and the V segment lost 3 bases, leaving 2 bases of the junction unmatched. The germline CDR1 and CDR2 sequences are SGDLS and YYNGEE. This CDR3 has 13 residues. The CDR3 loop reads CASSATGGTEAFF. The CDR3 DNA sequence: TGTGCCAGCAGCGCCACAGGGGGCACTGAAGCTTTCTTT.

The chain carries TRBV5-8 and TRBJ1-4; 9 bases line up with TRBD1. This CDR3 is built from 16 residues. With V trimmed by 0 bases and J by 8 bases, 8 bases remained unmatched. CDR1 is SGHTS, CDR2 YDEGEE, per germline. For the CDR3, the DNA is TGTGCCAGCAGCTTGGGTGGGACAGGGTACGGCGAAAAACTGTTTTTT. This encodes CASSLGGTGYGEKLFF.

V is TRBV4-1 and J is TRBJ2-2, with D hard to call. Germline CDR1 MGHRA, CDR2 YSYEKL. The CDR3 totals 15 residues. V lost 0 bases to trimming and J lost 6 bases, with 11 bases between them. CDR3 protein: CASSQEPAHAGELFF. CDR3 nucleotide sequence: TGCGCCAGCAGCCAAGAGCCAGCCCATGCCGGGGAGCTGTTTTTT.

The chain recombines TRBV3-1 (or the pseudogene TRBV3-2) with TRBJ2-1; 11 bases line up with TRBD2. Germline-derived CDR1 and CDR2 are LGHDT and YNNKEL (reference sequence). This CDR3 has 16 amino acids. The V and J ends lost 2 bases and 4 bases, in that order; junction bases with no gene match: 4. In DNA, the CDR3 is TGTGCCAGCAGCCAACCTGGGACTAGCGGATACAATGAGCAGTTCTTC. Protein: CASSQPGTSGYNEQFF.